A selection of T cell receptor beta chains follows, all from one sample in a study of blood T cell repertoires in COVID-19. The method was immunoSEQ multiplex PCR; TCRdb's version includes in-frame clones alone and lacks a portion of them. The sample has roughly 130,000 clones, 80% to 85% seen once. The specimen was peripheral blood. The origin of the receptors is a man aged 25 to 40 with COVID-19, enrolled during active disease. Each CDR3 is given with its conserved first and last residue. Expanded clones are given a class, and other clones once, few, many or no size at all.

>TRBV2|TRBJ2-4|NA
CASSERAQAKNIQYF
>TRBV19|TRBJ1-3|NA
CATNRGPGNTIYF
>TRBV30|TRBJ1-3|NA
CAWSAGTGRNTIYF
>TRBV11-3|TRBJ2-2|NA
CASSSRQGMGGELFF
>TRBV6-6|TRBJ1-1|NA
CASSQGRGVAEAFF
>TRBV2|TRBJ1-5|NA
CASRTDPGQPQHF
>TRBV4-1|TRBJ2-5|NA
CASSQAEGAPQETQYF
>TRBV10-3|TRBJ2-7|NA
CAIIQEGDEQYF
>TRBV29-1|TRBJ2-7|NA
CSYGAGISYEQYF
>TRBV4-3|TRBJ2-6|NA
CASSQGPQGATGANVLTF
>TRBV28|TRBJ2-7|few
CASRTGQGITYEQYF
>TRBV9|TRBJ1-2|NA
CASSGCYTF
>TRBV5-4|TRBJ2-7|NA
CASSLLTGGPYEQYF
>TRBV5-1|TRBJ2-5|NA
CASTPGTSGRKTQYF
>TRBV29-1|TRBJ2-2|NA
CSVQRSPNTGELFF
>TRBV28|TRBJ1-6|NA
CASSMAGNSPLHF
>TRBV9|TRBJ1-4|NA
CASSAWTGGSEKLFF
>TRBV23-1|TRBJ2-2|NA
CASSQPDRASNTGELFF
>TRBV7-9|TRBJ1-5|NA
CASSLVGQANQPQHF
>TRBV19|TRBJ2-7|NA
CASSMGQGASYEQYF
>TRBV11-3|TRBJ2-3|NA
CASSLTGSTDTQYF
>TRBV6-1|TRBJ2-7|many
CASSEGGGQGEQYF
>TRBV27|TRBJ2-7|once
CASRSLGQGSYEQYF
>TRBV6-5|TRBJ2-7|many
CASSARTGQEYF
>TRBV30|TRBJ2-1|NA
CAWSVTGNEQFF
>TRBV24-1|TRBJ2-6|NA
CATSGSSGANVLTF
>TRBV5-1|TRBJ1-6|NA
CASSLAEGGGSPLHF
>TRBV7-6|TRBJ2-7|NA
CASSLDRGGEQYF
>TRBV27|TRBJ2-7|NA
CASSLSMQDTYEQYF
>TRBV4-3|TRBJ2-2|NA
CASSQDGQLTGELFF
>TRBV7-3|TRBJ2-5|NA
CASSLNGDRGKTQYF
>TRBV3-1/TRBV3-2|TRBJ1-1|once
CASSQSRDTEAFF
>TRBV7-9|TRBJ2-1|NA
CASSPGGPYNEQFF
>TRBV7-2|TRBJ1-2|NA
CASSFSDRDVYTF
>TRBV10-3|TRBJ2-2|NA
CAISESPSGRRNTGELFF
>TRBV5-1|TRBJ1-6|NA
CASSPSGPNPGSPLHF
>TRBV5-1|TRBJ1-2|once
CASSKSGTDYGYTF
>TRBV28|TRBJ1-1|NA
CASSLQGRHEAFF
>TRBV7-3|TRBJ1-3|once
CASSLGGGGGNTIYF
>TRBV5-1|TRBJ2-7|once
CASSRVDSGGYEQYF
>TRBV28|TRBJ2-7|large
CASRDRGSYEQYF
>TRBV2|TRBJ2-1|NA
CASSDGTGDEQFF
>TRBV6-5|TRBJ2-5|NA
CASTLTSGKETQYF
>TRBV19|TRBJ2-6|NA
CASIGRDRESGANVLTF
>TRBV7-2|TRBJ2-2|NA
CASMGQGTNTGELFF
>TRBV19|TRBJ1-2|NA
CASSPQSRDRAKGYTF
>TRBV20-1|TRBJ2-7|NA
CSARLYEQYF
>TRBV12-3/TRBV12-4|TRBJ2-3|NA
CASGRGTDTQYF